This T cell receptor beta chain was observed in a study of early T cells in non-severe SARS-CoV-2 infection. Study summary: Bulk RNA taken from unsorted whole blood was sequenced, leaving chains unpaired.

Note on this clonotype: What it binds is not known.

Study-wide results and caveats: Matching with VDJdb favored anti-spike CD8 responses (missing private and CD4 specificities).

Unique molecular identifiers tagged individual cDNA molecules. TCRdb reprocessed the 5' RACE reads via MiXCR and lists one record per CDR3 protein. The sample includes under 70,000 distinct CDR3 sequences, 15% seen only once; the top ten take about 9%. The source was whole blood, collected at baseline. The sequence was obtained from an adult who was a healthcare worker with PCR-confirmed SARS-CoV-2 infection or an uninfected control (not recorded which).

The CDR3 reads CASSQDRGYGYTF. The CDR3 coding sequence is TGTGCCAGCAGCCAAGACAGGGGCTATGGCTACACCTTC. The chain couples TRBV12-3 or TRBV12-4 to TRBJ1-2, with 8 bases aligning to TRBD1. J gave up 4 bases and V 6 bases, and 4 bases lay outside the gene matches. This CDR3 comprises 13 residues.